This paragraph covers one T cell receptor (beta chain) sequence. Methods used by the authors: By means of reference gene primer amplification, nucleated cell counts were estimated. Measured with immunoSEQ multiplex PCR; TCRdb has only the in-frame clones, and not every one. The V and J calls and clone size are taken from that table; D and trimming were inferred from the DNA. The data contain about 380,000 clones, almost 90% of them singletons. The V and J ends lost 1 base and 9 bases, in that order; junction bases with no gene match: 20. The length of the CDR3 is 18 residues. Germline loops: CDR1 GTSNPN, CDR2 SVGIG (reference sequence). The sample is drawn from a study of blood T cell repertoires in COVID-19. As for the study in general: Samples of COVID-19 (acute and convalescent) were obtained from the United States, Italy and Spain. T cells, B-cell-depleted T cells, or PBMCs supplied cDNA or gDNA.

The sequenced sample consisted of peripheral blood. This sequence joins TRBV30 and TRBJ1-4, with TRBD1 identical over 7 bases. The source is a man in his late teens or twenties with active or convalescent COVID-19. DNA of the CDR3: TGTGCCTGGAGTGAGGCTCCTGGACAGGTCGGGCTTATTCAAAAACTGTTTTTT. As protein: CAWSEAPGQVGLIQKLFF. Supplemented by reference TRBV30 and TRBJ1-4, the full variable domain reads SQTIHQWPATLVQPVGSPLSLECTVEGTSNPNLYWYRQAAGRGLQLLFYSVGIGQISSEVPQNLSASRPQDRQFILSSKKLLLSDSGFYLCAWSEAPGQVGLIQKLFFGSGTQLSVL.